The clone carrying this TCR beta chain came up many times. The antigen is not known. This record belongs to a study of identical twins. The study's findings and limits: Beta out-of-frame sequences showed weaker excess twin sharing. Zero-insertion results could be subject to partial confounding by invariant MAIT and iNKT cells.

TCRdb passed the 5' RACE reads through MiXCR, listing each CDR3 protein once. Among under 900,000 distinct CDR3 sequences, roughly an eighth were seen once, and the ten largest hold 1.5% to 2%. The J segment lost 4 bases and the V segment lost 5 bases, leaving 12 bases of the junction unmatched. The germline V gene encodes CDR1 MNHNS and CDR2 SASEGT. The length of the CDR3 is 17 residues. These sequences were also reported in another study, on yellow fever vaccine responses in identical twins.

The chain uses TRBV6-1 and TRBJ1-2; 11 bases match TRBD1. The specimen sequenced was PBMCs. This sequence was found in a woman in her late teens or twenties in good health. The CDR3 loop is CASSPVRTGGLGYGYTF. CDR3 bases: TGTGCCAGCAGTCCCGTTCGGACAGGGGGCCTCGGCTATGGCTACACCTTC.